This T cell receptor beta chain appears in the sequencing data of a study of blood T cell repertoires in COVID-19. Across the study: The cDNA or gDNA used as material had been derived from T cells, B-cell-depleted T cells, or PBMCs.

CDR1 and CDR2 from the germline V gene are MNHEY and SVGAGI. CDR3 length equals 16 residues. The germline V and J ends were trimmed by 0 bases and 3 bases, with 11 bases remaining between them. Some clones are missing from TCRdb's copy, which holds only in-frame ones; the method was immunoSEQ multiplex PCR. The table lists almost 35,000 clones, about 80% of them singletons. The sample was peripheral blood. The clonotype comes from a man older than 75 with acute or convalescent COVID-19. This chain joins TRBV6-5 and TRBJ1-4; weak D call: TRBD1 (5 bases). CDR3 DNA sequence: TGTGCCAGCAGTTACTCGAGGGGAGGGGCTAATGAAAAACTGTTTTTT. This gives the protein CASSYSRGGANEKLFF.